One sample yielded the 17 T cell receptor beta chains listed below, sequenced in a study of beta chain features in type 1 diabetes. Expressed TCRB transcripts were sequenced after all isolated RNA was converted to cDNA. Method: immunoSEQ multiplex PCR; TCRdb's copy keeps in-frame clones and lacks some. The sample consists of under 450,000 clones, roughly 13% of them appearing once. Input material: naive CD4+ T cells from blood. These receptors were collected from a man aged 25-45 years in good health.

This sequence joins TRBV11-3 and TRBJ2-3; 7 nucleotides agree with TRBD1. This CDR3 comprises 14 residues. In germline, CDR1 is SGHNT, CDR2 YENEEA. Losses at the gene ends were 4 bases for V and 2 bases for J; bases not matched to a gene: 3. DNA of the CDR3: TGTGCCAGCAGCTCGACAGGGATCACAGATACGCAGTATTTT. Its translation: CASSSTGITDTQYF. The entire variable domain, with the rest obtained from reference TRBV11-3 and TRBJ2-3, is as follows: EAGVVQSPRYKIIEKKQPVAFWCNPISGHNTLYWYLQNLGQGPELLIRYENEEAVDDSQLPKDRFSAERLKGVDSTLKIQPAELGDSAVYLCASSSTGITDTQYFGPGTRLTVL.

This chain joins TRBV4-1 and TRBJ2-7, with TRBD2 identical over 13 bases. Looked up from germline, CDR1 is MGHRA and CDR2 is YSYEKL. V lost 5 bases, J lost 3 bases, and 4 bases stayed unmatched. The CDR3 is made up of 15 amino acids. CDR3: CASSLGLAGDYEQYF. The CDR3 DNA follows: TGCGCCAGCAGCTTAGGACTAGCGGGGGACTACGAGCAGTACTTC.

The chain is built from TRBV19 and TRBJ1-2; D is possibly TRBD1 (5 bases). V lost 4 bases and J 2 bases, leaving 20 bases between the germline ends. The CDR3 consists of 17 residues. Germline assignment: CDR1 LNHDA and CDR2 SQIVND (reference sequence). CDR3 nucleotide sequence: TGTGCCAGTAGTACCAGACGACAGCCTTTGAAGAACTATGGCTACACCTTC. This encodes CASSTRRQPLKNYGYTF.

This clone was detected a few times. The chain employs TRBV5-4 and TRBJ2-2; 10 positions match TRBD1. The CDR3 is 15 amino acids. V trimming: 5 bases; J trimming: 4 bases; junction bases outside the gene matches: 5. Germline lookup yields CDR1 SGHNT and CDR2 YYREEE (reference sequence). CDR3 protein: CASRRQGAATGELFF. Here the CDR3 DNA reads TGTGCCAGCAGGCGACAGGGGGCGGCCACCGGGGAGCTGTTTTTT.

V is TRBV6-1 and J is TRBJ2-3; TRBD2 aligns across 7 bases. The CDR3 extends over 17 amino acids. Per the germline V gene, CDR1 is MNHNS and CDR2 is SASEGT. J was trimmed by 2 bases and V by 2 bases; bases with no gene match: 10. DNA of the CDR3: TGTGCCAGCAGTGAATCTGTGGGAGGGCGAATCACAGATACGCAGTATTTT. Translating it yields CASSESVGGRITDTQYF.

In its sample, this clone was seen many times. V and J are TRBV30 and TRBJ2-1; D gene uncertain. Trimming pared 4 bases from V and 12 bases from J, leaving 13 bases between. The CDR3 length is 11 residues. Per the germline V gene, CDR1 is GTSNPN and CDR2 is SVGIG (reference sequence). The CDR3 sequence is CAWKDAWVQFF. As DNA, the CDR3 is TGTGCCTGGAAGGACGCCTGGGTGCAGTTCTTC. Complete variable domain (other parts from reference TRBV30 and TRBJ2-1): SQTIHQWPATLVQPVGSPLSLECTVEGTSNPNLYWYRQAAGRGLQLLFYSVGIGQISSEVPQNLSASRPQDRQFILSSKKLLLSDSGFYLCAWKDAWVQFFGPGTRLTVL.

The rearrangement joins TRBV10-3 to TRBJ1-5; unclear D gene. The germline CDR1 and CDR2 sequences are ENHRY and SYGVKD. The CDR3 is made up of 13 amino acids. The ends were cut back, 6 bases at V and 7 bases at J, with 13 bases in the middle. CDR3 amino acids: CAIRGGLYQPQHF. DNA of the CDR3: TGTGCCATCAGAGGAGGTCTTTACCAGCCCCAGCATTTT.

Regarding this clone: A much larger clone is a single base away; this may be a read error. Here the CDR3 reads CASSLDTGELFF. CDR3 nucleotide sequence: TGCGCCAGCAGCTTGGACACCGGGGAGCTGTTTTTT. The chain employs TRBV5-1 and TRBJ2-2; no firm D call. The CDR3 length is 12 residues. Trimming left V 0 bases short and J 3 bases short, with 0 bases between. Germline values: CDR1 SGHRS, CDR2 YFSETQ.

The genes are TRBV28 and TRBJ2-1, with D possibly being TRBD1 or TRBD2 (7 bases each). Germline V lookup: CDR1 MDHEN, CDR2 SYDVKM. This CDR3 has 17 amino acids. V lost 2 bases, J lost 3 bases, and 17 bases lay in between. The CDR3 DNA reads TGTGCCAGCAGTTTAATGGGGACAGCGGGGAACTACAATGAGCAGTTCTTC. Protein sequence: CASSLMGTAGNYNEQFF.

V usage is TRBV18 and J usage is TRBJ2-2; 7 nucleotides line up with TRBD1. Germline CDR1 reads KGHSH; CDR2 reads LQKENI. The CDR3 spans 14 residues. With V trimmed by 1 base and J by 5 bases, 1 base remained unmatched. This chain's CDR3 is CASSPRDSTGELFF. CDR3 bases: TGTGCCAGCTCACCACGGGACAGTACCGGGGAGCTGTTTTTT.

The chain carries TRBV5-1 and TRBJ2-3; D not certain. The germline V and J ends were trimmed by 4 bases and 1 base, with 7 bases remaining between them. The germline gives CDR1 SGHRS, CDR2 YFSETQ. The CDR3 covers 13 residues. CDR3 region: CASSARRTDTQYF. For the CDR3, the DNA is TGCGCCAGCAGCGCCAGACGCACAGATACGCAGTATTTT.

The V and J genes are TRBV6-5 and TRBJ1-4; D is ambiguous. The CDR3 extends over 8 amino acids. The germline CDR1 and CDR2 sequences are MNHEY and SVGAGI. Here the CDR3 reads CAAKKLFF. In DNA form, the CDR3 reads TGTGCGGCAAAAAAACTGTTTTTT.

The sample holds one count of this clone. The CDR3 DNA sequence: TGTGCCAGCAGCTTAGGTGGCGGGAGGAGGGCAGATACGCAGTATTTT. It codes for CASSLGGGRRADTQYF. The genes are TRBV7-9 and TRBJ2-3, with TRBD2 matching 8 bases. The junction had 7 bases not matched to a gene; V was cut back by 1 base and J by 4 bases. Germline values: CDR1 SEHNR, CDR2 FQNEAQ (reference sequence). The CDR3 sequence is 16 residues long.

The rearrangement links TRBV25-1 to TRBJ1-2, with TRBD1 matching 9 bases. The CDR3 extends over 14 amino acids. The V segment lost 6 bases and the J segment 5 bases; nucleotides outside the gene matches: 7. Germline CDR1 and CDR2: MGHDK and SYGVNS. CDR3 loop: CASSDPGQGYGYTF. Written as DNA, the CDR3 is TGTGCCAGCAGCGATCCGGGACAGGGTTATGGCTACACCTTC.

This clone was counted a few times. The chain links TRBV7-2 to TRBJ2-7, with TRBD2 as a possible D gene (6 bases). Germline V CDR1 and CDR2: SGHTA, FQGNSA. The CDR3 length is 15 residues. Trimming cost V 2 bases and J 5 bases, with 16 bases left between them. This chain's CDR3 is CASSLRGGTSDEQYV. The CDR3 region has the DNA TGTGCCAGCAGCTTACGGGGAGGAACTTCGGACGAGCAGTACGTC.

This chain links TRBV29-1 with TRBJ1-1; D unresolved. The V end lost 4 bases, the J end lost 4 bases, and 13 bases lay between the germline ends. Germline loops: CDR1 SQVTM, CDR2 ANQGSEA. The CDR3 loop spans 13 amino acids. The CDR3 sequence: CSVGPGKGTEAFF. Written as DNA, the CDR3 is TGCAGCGTTGGTCCGGGCAAAGGCACTGAAGCTTTCTTT.

The CDR3 region has the DNA TGCAGCGTTTATAACAGGGGTAGCGGCGAGCAGTACTTC. It codes for CSVYNRGSGEQYF. The rearrangement links TRBV29-1 to TRBJ2-7; D is possibly TRBD1 (7 bases). CDR1 is SQVTM and CDR2 is ANQGSEA in the germline V gene. This CDR3 is built from 13 residues. The V end lost 5 bases, the J end lost 6 bases, and 17 bases lay between the germline ends.